Each of the 27 T cell receptor beta chains below was sequenced from the same sample in a study of CD8+ T cells in alopecia areata. Following RNA extraction, reverse transcription yielded cDNA that acted as the sequencing template. The assay was immunoSEQ multiplex PCR, and TCRdb's table has in-frame clones only and misses some. Counted here are about 140,000 clones, around 55% occurring once; the ten biggest clones make up over 4%. The specimen sequenced was CD4+ T cells sorted from blood. These receptors all come from a human donor in good health.

J is TRBJ1-5 and V is TRBV15; 10 nucleotides agree with TRBD1. With 6 bases clipped from V and 3 bases from J, the junction kept 8 bases outside the gene matches. The CDR3 totals 16 residues. Germline CDR1 reads LNHNV; CDR2 reads YYDKDF (reference sequence). In nucleotides, the CDR3 is TGTGCCACCAGGCCTCCCGGGACAGGGGTCAATCAGCCCCAGCATTTT. This encodes CATRPPGTGVNQPQHF.

V is TRBV29-1 and J is TRBJ1-4; weak D call: TRBD1 (5 bases). The CDR3 contains 13 residues. Germline lookup yields CDR1 SQVTM and CDR2 ANQGSEA. With 2 bases removed from V and 6 bases from J, the gap between germline ends came to 10 bases. CDR3 region: CSVETTGDEKLFF. The CDR3 nucleotides are TGCAGCGTTGAAACCACAGGCGATGAAAAACTGTTTTTT.

The rearrangement links TRBV2 to TRBJ2-3; possible D gene TRBD2, 6 bases. The CDR3 runs to 16 residues. The germline gives CDR1 SNHLY, CDR2 FYNNEI. Trimming removed 7 bases at V and 1 base at J, with 18 bases between. Written as DNA, the CDR3 is TGTGCCAGCACCCCAATCGGAGGGGTCGGCACAGATACGCAGTATTTT. Translated, it gives CASTPIGGVGTDTQYF.

The rearrangement links TRBV4-2 to TRBJ1-6; TRBD1 agrees at 9 bases. CDR3 length equals 15 residues. The J segment lost 5 bases and the V segment lost 1 base, leaving 0 bases of the junction unmatched. CDR1 and CDR2 from the germline V gene are LGHNA and YNFKEQ. CDR3 region: CASSQGDRDNSPLHF. DNA of the CDR3: TGTGCCAGCAGCCAAGGGGACAGGGATAATTCACCCCTCCACTTT.

This chain joins TRBV5-6 and TRBJ1-3; D unclear. From germline, CDR1 is SGHDT and CDR2 YYEEEE. V was clipped by 2 bases and J by 4 bases, with 13 bases between them. The length of the CDR3 is 15 residues. The chain's CDR3 is CASSFGEGLGNTIYF. CDR3 DNA: TGTGCCAGCAGCTTTGGAGAGGGTTTGGGAAACACCATATATTTT. The full variable domain, with the rest looked up from reference TRBV5-6 and TRBJ1-3, is DAGVTQSPTHLIKTRGQQVTLRCSPKSGHDTVSWYQQALGQGPQFIFQYYEEEERQRGNFPDRFSGHQFPNYSSELNVNALLLGDSALYLCASSFGEGLGNTIYFGEGSWLTVV.

This rearrangement joins TRBV5-6 to TRBJ2-3, with no clear D. Germline V CDR1 and CDR2: SGHDT, YYEEEE. The CDR3 is made up of 12 amino acids. The V end was cut by 2 bases, the J end by 2 bases, with 3 bases between. The CDR3 protein is CASSFITDTQYF. The CDR3 DNA is TGTGCCAGCAGCTTCATCACAGATACGCAGTATTTT.

V gene TRBV7-9 combines with J gene TRBJ2-7, with D maybe TRBD1 (7 bases). V was clipped by 5 bases and J by 7 bases, with 21 bases between them. This CDR3 has 15 residues. CDR1 SEHNR and CDR2 FQNEAQ come from the germline V gene (reference sequence). Here the CDR3 DNA reads TGTGCCAGCAGCAGGGGGGACAGAGGCGGTCGAGAGCAGTACTTC. This translates into CASSRGDRGGREQYF.

The chain is built from TRBV7-9 and TRBJ2-6; 10 bases map to TRBD1. Germline V gene data show CDR1 as SEHNR and CDR2 as FQNEAQ (reference sequence). The trim removed 4 bases at V and 4 bases at J, leaving 10 bases unmatched. The CDR3 runs to 18 residues. The CDR3 nucleotides are TGTGCCAGCAGCTCCCGTTTGGGACAGGGGACCGGGGCCAACGTCCTGACTTTC. It translates to CASSSRLGQGTGANVLTF.

This clone was observed once. CDR3 in amino acids: CAWSTGTSNIQYF. CDR3 coding DNA: TGTGCCTGGTCAACCGGGACTAGCAACATTCAGTACTTC. The V and J genes are TRBV30 and TRBJ2-4; 9 bases map to TRBD2. CDR1 is GTSNPN and CDR2 is SVGIG in the germline V gene (reference sequence). Unmatched junction bases numbered 6, after V lost 5 bases and J lost 7 bases. This CDR3 is built from 13 residues.

CDR3 sequence: CASSLVGTYSGRRKETQYF. The CDR3, as DNA: TGTGCCAGCAGCCTAGTCGGGACATACAGCGGGAGGCGAAAAGAGACCCAGTACTTC. The rearrangement joins TRBV5-4 to TRBJ2-5; 9 positions match TRBD2. This CDR3 region has 19 residues. V shed 4 bases and J 3 bases; nucleotides not matched to a gene: 19. The germline CDR1 and CDR2 sequences are SGHNT and YYREEE (reference sequence).

Only a few counts were recorded for this clone. The chain is built from TRBV19 and TRBJ2-2; 8 bases line up with TRBD1. The CDR3 has 14 amino acids. Germline values: CDR1 LNHDA, CDR2 SQIVND (reference sequence). Losses at the gene ends were 6 bases for V and 4 bases for J; bases not matched to a gene: 4. CDR3 amino acids: CASRSGQATGELFF. The CDR3 DNA is TGTGCCAGTAGATCGGGACAGGCCACCGGGGAGCTGTTTTTT.

The chain uses TRBV7-9 and TRBJ2-7; TRBD2 aligns across 8 bases. V lost 4 bases, J lost 3 bases, and 8 bases stayed unmatched. The CDR3 runs 15 residues. Germline-derived CDR1 and CDR2 are SEHNR and FQNEAQ (reference sequence). The CDR3 region has the DNA TGTGCCAGCAGCTACCCGGGACTAGGTCACTACGAGCAGTACTTC. Its protein product is CASSYPGLGHYEQYF.

The count of this clone is one. CDR3 coding DNA: TGTGCCAGCAGCTCCCGGACAGGTGGAAACACCATATATTTT. Amino acid sequence: CASSSRTGGNTIYF. V usage is TRBV13 and J usage is TRBJ1-3, with 7 bases lining up with TRBD1. Germline trimming cut 4 bases from V and 3 bases from J; bases unmatched to any gene: 3. The V gene's germline CDR1 is PRHDT and CDR2 FYEKMQ (reference sequence). The CDR3 loop spans 14 amino acids.

This chain uses TRBV28 with TRBJ1-3, with D perhaps TRBD1 (5 bases). Between the trimmed V and J ends, which lost 6 bases and 5 bases, there was a span of 23 bases. CDR1 is MDHEN, CDR2 SYDVKM, per germline. CDR3 size: 17 residues. CDR3 residues: CASSSSGGDRIRNTIYF. CDR3 sequence (DNA): TGTGCCAGCAGCTCGTCGGGAGGGGACCGCATTCGAAACACCATATATTTT.

J is TRBJ2-6 and V is TRBV4-1; TRBD1 matches 9 bases. Germline CDR1 is MGHRA and CDR2 is YSYEKL. The CDR3 consists of 19 residues. The trim removed 3 bases at V and 4 bases at J, leaving 13 bases unmatched. CDR3: CASSQIPPGQGAGANVLTF. For the CDR3, the DNA is TGCGCCAGCAGCCAGATACCGCCGGGACAGGGAGCCGGGGCCAACGTCCTGACTTTC.

The chain uses TRBV29-1 and TRBJ1-1; D remains ambiguous. The germline gives CDR1 SQVTM, CDR2 ANQGSEA. Trimming took off 5 bases at V and 0 bases at J, with 10 bases between the two ends. CDR3 length equals 13 residues. CDR3 loop: CSVIEAMNTEAFF. In nucleotides, the CDR3 is TGCAGCGTTATAGAGGCGATGAACACTGAAGCTTTCTTT. Full variable domain (outside the CDR3, taken from reference TRBV29-1 and TRBJ1-1): SAVISQKPSRDICQRGTSLTIQCQVDSQVTMMFWYRQQPGQSLTLIATANQGSEATYESGFVIDKFPISRPNLTFSTLTVSNMSPEDSSIYLCSVIEAMNTEAFFGQGTRLTVV.

J is TRBJ2-7 and V is TRBV5-1; 10 nucleotides agree with TRBD2. The trim removed 0 bases at V and 2 bases at J, leaving 11 bases unmatched. Per the germline V gene, CDR1 is SGHRS and CDR2 is YFSETQ. The CDR3 contains 18 residues. CDR3 in DNA: TGCGCCAGCAGCTTGGGCGGCCTAGCGGGAGATTCAACCTACGAGCAGTACTTC. Its protein is CASSLGGLAGDSTYEQYF.

The V and J genes are TRBV5-1 and TRBJ2-5, with D hard to call. V dropped 1 base and J dropped 2 bases, with 6 bases sitting between them. Germline lookup yields CDR1 SGHRS and CDR2 YFSETQ. The CDR3 is made up of 13 amino acids. The CDR3 loop reads CASSLTKQETQYF. The CDR3 DNA reads TGCGCCAGCAGCTTGACGAAACAAGAGACCCAGTACTTC.

This clone was recorded a few times. The chain combines TRBV5-1 with TRBJ1-1; TRBD1 agrees at 7 bases. Per germline, CDR1 SGHRS and CDR2 YFSETQ. Losses at the gene ends were 2 bases for V and 8 bases for J; bases not matched to a gene: 3. The length of the CDR3 is 12 residues. CDR3 sequence (DNA): TGCGCCAGCAGCTTCGGACAGGACGAAGCTTTCTTT. Translation: CASSFGQDEAFF.

The rearrangement uses TRBV9 and TRBJ2-1; D gene uncertain. V was pared by 0 bases and J by 4 bases, with 11 bases between. CDR1 and CDR2 (germline): SGDLS, YYNGEE. This CDR3 contains 15 residues. The DNA of the CDR3 is TGTGCCAGCAGCGTAGAGTCATGGGTATACAATGAGCAGTTCTTC. Translated: CASSVESWVYNEQFF.

V gene TRBV29-1 combines with J gene TRBJ1-2; possibly TRBD1 for D (5 bases). The CDR3 extends over 15 amino acids. Trimming took off 7 bases at V and 3 bases at J, with 21 bases between the two ends. Germline V gives CDR1 SQVTM, CDR2 ANQGSEA. Here the CDR3 reads CSAVHYEDRHYGYTF. Written as DNA, the CDR3 is TGCAGCGCTGTGCACTATGAAGACAGACACTATGGCTACACCTTC.

In its sample, this clone was seen a few times. The chain is built from TRBV28 and TRBJ1-2; 7 bases are a match to TRBD1. Germline V lookup: CDR1 MDHEN, CDR2 SYDVKM. The CDR3 spans 13 residues. V lost 4 bases to trimming and J lost 7 bases; unmatched junction nucleotides: 6. This CDR3 is CASSSHDRVGYTF. The CDR3 DNA follows: TGTGCCAGCAGTTCCCACGACAGGGTTGGCTACACCTTC.

The chain carries TRBV6-1 and TRBJ2-3; 11 bases line up with TRBD2. Germline CDR1 is MNHNS and CDR2 is SASEGT. V lost 3 bases and J lost 5; bases outside the gene matches: 4. The CDR3 has 15 amino acids. CDR3 amino acids: CASSEGSGRGDTQYF. In nucleotides, the CDR3 is TGTGCCAGCAGTGAGGGTAGCGGGAGGGGAGATACGCAGTATTTT.

This chain links TRBV30 with TRBJ2-7, with no clear D. Germline CDR1 reads GTSNPN; CDR2 reads SVGIG (reference sequence). The CDR3 is 12 amino acids. V was shortened by 5 bases and J by 3 bases, with 11 bases between the two germline ends. For the CDR3, the DNA is TGTGCCTGGTCCGAGGTTTTCTACGAGCAGTACTTC. Its translation: CAWSEVFYEQYF. Looking up the rest from reference TRBV30 and TRBJ2-7 gives the full variable domain: SQTIHQWPATLVQPVGSPLSLECTVEGTSNPNLYWYRQAAGRGLQLLFYSVGIGQISSEVPQNLSASRPQDRQFILSSKKLLLSDSGFYLCAWSEVFYEQYFGPGTRLTVT.

A word on this clone: Distinct nucleotide sequences in the sample also encode this CDR3. This sequence joins TRBV27 and TRBJ2-5, with 7 bases that match TRBD1. After removal of 5 bases from V and 5 bases from J, the junction contained 2 bases not matched to a gene. Germline loops: CDR1 MNHEY, CDR2 SMNVEV (reference sequence). This CDR3 is built from 12 residues. CDR3 sequence (DNA): TGTGCCAGCAGTCCCAGGGGGGAGACCCAGTACTTC. Amino acids: CASSPRGETQYF.

This clone appeared a few times. The chain links TRBV4-1 to TRBJ2-2; 7 bases are a match to TRBD2. CDR1 and CDR2 (germline): MGHRA, YSYEKL. The CDR3 consists of 15 residues. After removal of 5 bases from V and 2 bases from J, the junction contained 5 bases not matched to a gene. The CDR3 spells CASSSREGNTGELFF. The DNA of the CDR3 is TGCGCCAGCAGCTCCAGGGAGGGCAACACCGGGGAGCTGTTTTTT.

There are a few counts of this clone. This chain links TRBV13 with TRBJ2-3; D gene uncertain. The CDR3 loop spans 12 amino acids. Germline V gene sequence: CDR1 PRHDT, CDR2 FYEKMQ (reference sequence). Trimming stripped 1 base from V and 6 bases from J, with 5 bases between. This CDR3 reads CASSLDWDTQYF. The CDR3 nucleotides read TGTGCCAGCAGCTTAGACTGGGATACGCAGTATTTT.